Listed here are 10 T cell receptor beta chains from one sample, sequenced in a study of blood T cell repertoires in COVID-19. Only in-frame clones appear in the TCRdb table, and some are missing; sequencing was by immunoSEQ multiplex PCR. The table has about 200,000 clones, around 85% seen once; the top ten hold roughly 8%. The sample was peripheral blood. The origin of the receptors is a woman older than 75 with acute or convalescent COVID-19.

This clone has a single count. This sequence joins TRBV7-8 and TRBJ1-1, with 9 nucleotides matching TRBD1. The V segment lost 1 base and the J segment 0 bases; nucleotides outside the gene matches: 9. This CDR3 contains 18 residues. Germline assignment: CDR1 SGHVS and CDR2 FQNEAQ. The CDR3 spells CASSLEGVYRGLNTEAFF. The CDR3 region has the DNA TGTGCCAGCAGCTTAGAAGGAGTCTACAGGGGGCTGAACACTGAAGCTTTCTTT.

This clone was observed a handful of times. The CDR3 here is CASSSLAGTYEQYF. The CDR3 bases are TGTGCCAGCAGCTCACTAGCGGGCACCTACGAGCAGTACTTC. The gene calls are TRBV7-2 and TRBJ2-7; 9 nucleotides line up with TRBD2. The CDR3 loop spans 14 amino acids. V was pared by 4 bases and J by 2 bases, with 3 bases of the junction left unmatched. Looked up from germline, CDR1 is SGHTA and CDR2 is FQGNSA.

The V and J genes are TRBV30 and TRBJ2-5, with TRBD2 matching over 9 bases. V shed 5 bases, J shed 7 bases, and the junction held 17 bases outside the gene matches. This CDR3 comprises 16 residues. The germline CDR1 and CDR2 sequences are GTSNPN and SVGIG (reference sequence). CDR3 loop: CAWSGTSLTLYGTQYF. The CDR3 DNA reads TGTGCCTGGTCCGGGACTAGCCTTACCCTCTATGGGACCCAGTACTTC.

The genes are TRBV3-1 (or the pseudogene TRBV3-2) and TRBJ2-3; 8 bases are shared with TRBD2. The V segment lost 0 bases and the J segment 0 bases; nucleotides outside the gene matches: 8. This CDR3 spans 18 amino acids. Germline lookup yields CDR1 LGHDT and CDR2 YNNKEL (reference sequence). CDR3 sequence (DNA): TGTGCCAGCAGCCAAGACAGGGGACTAGGGGGTAGCACAGATACGCAGTATTTT. It codes for CASSQDRGLGGSTDTQYF.

The chain combines TRBV18 with TRBJ1-5, with 9 bases fitting TRBD1. The ends lost 2 bases at V and 5 bases at J; junction bases unmatched: 4. The CDR3 consists of 15 residues. The V gene's germline CDR1 is KGHSH and CDR2 LQKENI. The CDR3 reads CASSPTGGWDQPQHF. The CDR3 bases are TGTGCCAGCTCACCAACAGGGGGCTGGGATCAGCCCCAGCATTTT.

This clone appeared once. The chain has TRBV6-4 and TRBJ1-4; 8 bases match TRBD1. In germline, CDR1 is MRHNA, CDR2 SNTAGT. V lost 6 bases and J lost 7; bases outside the gene matches: 7. CDR3 length equals 14 residues. CDR3 region: CASSETGESEKLFF. The CDR3 DNA reads as TGTGCCAGCAGCGAGACAGGGGAGAGTGAAAAACTGTTTTTT.

The rearrangement joins TRBV6-4 to TRBJ2-3, with 7 bases lining up with TRBD2. CDR1 and CDR2 (germline): MRHNA, SNTAGT. The CDR3 is 14 residues long. The trim removed 1 base at V and 4 bases at J, leaving 2 bases unmatched. CDR3 protein: CASSDWAGADTQYF. The CDR3 DNA follows: TGTGCCAGCAGTGACTGGGCGGGGGCAGATACGCAGTATTTT.

The rearrangement links TRBV28 to TRBJ2-1, with TRBD2 matching 11 bases. The germline V gene has CDR1 MDHEN and CDR2 SYDVKM. After removal of 5 bases from V and 9 bases from J, the junction contained 9 bases not matched to a gene. The CDR3 loop spans 15 amino acids. DNA of the CDR3: TGTGCCAGCAGTCTTTCACTAGCGGGAGCGGGTGAGCAGTTCTTC. It encodes CASSLSLAGAGEQFF.

A remark on this clone: This specimen includes other DNA sequences encoding the same CDR3. The J gene is TRBJ1-1, the V gene TRBV6-5; TRBD1 is a possible D gene (6 bases). The CDR3 sequence is 14 residues long. Between the trimmed V and J ends, which lost 3 bases and 1 base, there was a span of 9 bases. From germline, CDR1 is MNHEY and CDR2 SVGAGI. The CDR3 DNA follows: TGTGCCAGCAGTTATCTACAGGGGAACACTGAAGCTTTCTTT. It yields the protein CASSYLQGNTEAFF.

This clone was observed a few times. The V gene is TRBV9, the J gene TRBJ1-5; tentatively, D is TRBD1 (6 bases). V was clipped by 0 bases and J by 1 base, with 8 bases between them. This CDR3 is built from 15 residues. Germline lookup yields CDR1 SGDLS and CDR2 YYNGEE. CDR3 sequence (DNA): TGTGCCAGCAGCGTAGGGACAGAAAGCAATCAGCCCCAGCATTTT. Translated: CASSVGTESNQPQHF.